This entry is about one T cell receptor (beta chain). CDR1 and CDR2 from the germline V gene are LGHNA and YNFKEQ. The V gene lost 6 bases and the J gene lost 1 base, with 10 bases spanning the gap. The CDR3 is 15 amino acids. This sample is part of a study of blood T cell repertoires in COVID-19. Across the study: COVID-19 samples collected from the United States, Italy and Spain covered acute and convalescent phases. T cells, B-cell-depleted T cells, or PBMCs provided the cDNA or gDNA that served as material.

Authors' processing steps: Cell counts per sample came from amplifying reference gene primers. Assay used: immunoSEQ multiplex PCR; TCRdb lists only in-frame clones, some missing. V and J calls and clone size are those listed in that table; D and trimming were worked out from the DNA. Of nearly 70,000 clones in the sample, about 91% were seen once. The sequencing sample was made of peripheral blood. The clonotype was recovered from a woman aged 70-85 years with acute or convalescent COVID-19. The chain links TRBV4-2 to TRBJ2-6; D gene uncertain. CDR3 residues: CASSLEPSGANVLTF. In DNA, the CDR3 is TGTGCCAGCAGTCTTGAGCCATCTGGGGCCAACGTCCTGACTTTC.